This TCR beta chain is from a study of human T cells and chemical hapten exposure. The ends lost 2 bases at V and 3 bases at J; junction bases unmatched: 6. This CDR3 region has 15 residues. Germline V gives CDR1 SGHAT, CDR2 FQNNGV. Time point described: patch test 2, 6 weeks after DPC sensitization. Stated treatment: therapeutic diphenylcyclopropenone sensitization with weekly scalp DPC. TCRdb used MiXCR to reprocess the RACE reads, holding one entry per CDR3 protein. The sample contains 85,000 or so distinct CDR3 sequences, approximately 10% of which appear only once. This sequence originates from a man aged 18 to 29 with alopecia areata. Some clones in this sample may be carry-over from other donors' samples. Sample: whole blood, taken in connection with sensitization to the hapten diphenylcyclopropenone (DPC). The V call is TRBV11-2, the J call TRBJ2-5; 7 bases line up with TRBD1. The CDR3 loop reads CASSLRVTGKETQYF. The DNA for the CDR3 is TGTGCCAGCAGCTTACGGGTGACAGGGAAAGAGACCCAGTACTTC.